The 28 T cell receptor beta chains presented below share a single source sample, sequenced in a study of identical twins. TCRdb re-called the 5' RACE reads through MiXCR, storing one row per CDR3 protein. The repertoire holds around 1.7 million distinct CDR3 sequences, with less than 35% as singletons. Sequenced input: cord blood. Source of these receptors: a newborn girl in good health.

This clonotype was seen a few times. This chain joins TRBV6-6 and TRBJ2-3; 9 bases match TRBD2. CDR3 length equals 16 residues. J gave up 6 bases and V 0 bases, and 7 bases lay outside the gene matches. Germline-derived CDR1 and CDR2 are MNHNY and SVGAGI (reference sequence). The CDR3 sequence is CASSYSNAGGRDTQYF. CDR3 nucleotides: TGTGCCAGCAGTTACTCAAACGCGGGGGGGCGGGATACGCAGTATTTT.

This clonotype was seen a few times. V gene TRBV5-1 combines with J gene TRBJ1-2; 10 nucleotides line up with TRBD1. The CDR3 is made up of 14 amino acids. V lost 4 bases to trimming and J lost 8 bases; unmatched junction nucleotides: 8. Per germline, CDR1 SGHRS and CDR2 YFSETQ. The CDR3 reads CASSAGTGVRGYTF. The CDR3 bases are TGCGCCAGCAGCGCCGGGACAGGGGTCCGGGGCTACACCTTC.

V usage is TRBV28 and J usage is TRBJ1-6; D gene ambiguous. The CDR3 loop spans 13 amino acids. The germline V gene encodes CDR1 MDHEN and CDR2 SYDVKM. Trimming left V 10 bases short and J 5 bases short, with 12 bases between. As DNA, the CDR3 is TGTGCCATCCACGGGAACCATAATTCACCCCTCCACTTT. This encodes CAIHGNHNSPLHF.

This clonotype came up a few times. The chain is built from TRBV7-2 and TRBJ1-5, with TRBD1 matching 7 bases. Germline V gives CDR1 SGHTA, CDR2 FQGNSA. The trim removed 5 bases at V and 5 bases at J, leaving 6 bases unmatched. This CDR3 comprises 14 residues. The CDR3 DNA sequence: TGTGCCAGCAGCCTGGACAGGCTCTATCAGCCCCAGCATTTT. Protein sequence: CASSLDRLYQPQHF.

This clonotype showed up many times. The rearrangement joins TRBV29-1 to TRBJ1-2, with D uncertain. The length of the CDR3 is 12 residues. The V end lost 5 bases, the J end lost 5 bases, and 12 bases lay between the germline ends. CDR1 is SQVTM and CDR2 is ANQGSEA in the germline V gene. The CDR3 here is CSVLETEYGYTF. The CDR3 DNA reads TGCAGCGTTCTTGAGACGGAATATGGCTACACCTTC.

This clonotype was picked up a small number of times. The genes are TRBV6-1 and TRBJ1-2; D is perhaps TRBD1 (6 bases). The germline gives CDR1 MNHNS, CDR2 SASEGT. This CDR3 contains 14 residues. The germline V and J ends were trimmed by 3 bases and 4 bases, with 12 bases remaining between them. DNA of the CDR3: TGTGCCAGCAGTGATCTGACAGGAGCCTATGGCTACACCTTC. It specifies CASSDLTGAYGYTF.

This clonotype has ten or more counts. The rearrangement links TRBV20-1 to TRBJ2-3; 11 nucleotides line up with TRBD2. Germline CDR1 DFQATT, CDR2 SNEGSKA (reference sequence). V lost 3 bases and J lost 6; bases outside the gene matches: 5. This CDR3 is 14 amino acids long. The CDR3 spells CSASLAGGTDTQYF. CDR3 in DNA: TGCAGTGCTAGTCTAGCGGGAGGTACCGATACGCAGTATTTT.

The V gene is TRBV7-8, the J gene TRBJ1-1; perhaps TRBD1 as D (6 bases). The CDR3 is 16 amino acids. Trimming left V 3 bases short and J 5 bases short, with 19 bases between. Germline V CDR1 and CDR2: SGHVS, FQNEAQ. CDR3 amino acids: CASSFDTGTRRTEAFF. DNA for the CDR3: TGTGCCAGCAGCTTTGATACCGGGACACGGAGGACTGAAGCTTTCTTT.

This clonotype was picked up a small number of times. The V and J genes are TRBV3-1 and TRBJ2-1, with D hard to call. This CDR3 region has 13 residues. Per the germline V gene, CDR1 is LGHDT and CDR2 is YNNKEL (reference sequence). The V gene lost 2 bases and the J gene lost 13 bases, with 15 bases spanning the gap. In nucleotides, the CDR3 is TGTGCCAGCAGCCAATCGGTGGGCAGACTCCAGTTCTTC. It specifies CASSQSVGRLQFF.

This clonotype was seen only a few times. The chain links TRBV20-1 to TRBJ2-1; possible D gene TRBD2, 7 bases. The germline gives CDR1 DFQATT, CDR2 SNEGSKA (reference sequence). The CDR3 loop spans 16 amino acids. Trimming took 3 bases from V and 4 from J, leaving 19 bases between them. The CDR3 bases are TGCAGTGCTAGTGCAAAGACGGCGGGGGCTTACAATGAGCAGTTCTTC. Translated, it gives CSASAKTAGAYNEQFF.

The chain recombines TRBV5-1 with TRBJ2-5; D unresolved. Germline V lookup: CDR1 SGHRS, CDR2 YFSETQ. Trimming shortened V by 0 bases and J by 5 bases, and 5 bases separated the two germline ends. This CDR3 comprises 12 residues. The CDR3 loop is CASSLEDETQYF. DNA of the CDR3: TGCGCCAGCAGCTTGGAGGACGAGACCCAGTACTTC.

The CDR3 is CASSVLVSEALRGYGYTF. The CDR3 bases are TGTGCCAGCAGTGTTCTAGTCAGCGAAGCCCTCCGTGGCTATGGCTACACCTTC. This rearrangement joins TRBV6-1 to TRBJ1-2; D remains ambiguous. The germline CDR1 and CDR2 sequences are MNHNS and SASEGT. Trimming stripped 4 bases from V and 4 bases from J, with 25 bases between. This CDR3 region has 18 residues.

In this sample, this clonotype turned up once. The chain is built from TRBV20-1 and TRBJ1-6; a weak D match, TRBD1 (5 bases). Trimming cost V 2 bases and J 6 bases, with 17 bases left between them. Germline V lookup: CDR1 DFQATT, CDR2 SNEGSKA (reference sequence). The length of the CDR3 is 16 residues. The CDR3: CSARPPGQGGNSPLHF. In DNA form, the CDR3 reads TGCAGTGCTAGACCCCCCGGGCAGGGAGGTAATTCACCCCTCCACTTT.

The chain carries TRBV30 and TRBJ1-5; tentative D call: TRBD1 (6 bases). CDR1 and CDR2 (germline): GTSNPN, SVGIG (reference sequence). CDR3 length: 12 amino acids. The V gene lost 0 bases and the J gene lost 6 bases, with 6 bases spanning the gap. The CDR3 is CAWSVQGQPQHF. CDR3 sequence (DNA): TGTGCCTGGAGTGTACAGGGTCAGCCCCAGCATTTT.

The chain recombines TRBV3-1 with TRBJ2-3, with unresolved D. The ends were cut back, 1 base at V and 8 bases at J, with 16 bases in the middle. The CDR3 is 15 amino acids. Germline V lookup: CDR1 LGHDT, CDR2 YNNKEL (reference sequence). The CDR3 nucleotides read TGTGCCAGCAGCCAAGGGAGTGGCGGCCTCGGTACGCAGTATTTT. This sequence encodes CASSQGSGGLGTQYF.

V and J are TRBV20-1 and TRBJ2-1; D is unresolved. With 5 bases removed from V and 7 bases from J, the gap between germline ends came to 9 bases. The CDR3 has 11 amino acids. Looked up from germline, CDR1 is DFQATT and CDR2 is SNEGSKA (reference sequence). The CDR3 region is CSAPLRNEQFF. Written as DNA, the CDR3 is TGCAGTGCTCCCCTTCGTAATGAGCAGTTCTTC.

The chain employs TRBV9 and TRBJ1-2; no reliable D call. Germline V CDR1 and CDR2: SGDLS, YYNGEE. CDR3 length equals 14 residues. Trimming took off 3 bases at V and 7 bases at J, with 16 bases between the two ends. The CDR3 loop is CASSDIGRTRGYTF. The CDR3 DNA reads TGTGCCAGCAGCGACATTGGCAGGACGCGTGGCTACACCTTC.

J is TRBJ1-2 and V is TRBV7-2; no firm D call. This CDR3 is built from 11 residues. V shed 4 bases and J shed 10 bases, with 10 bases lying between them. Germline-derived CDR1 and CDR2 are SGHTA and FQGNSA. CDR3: CASSSGGVYTF. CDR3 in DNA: TGTGCCAGCAGCTCCGGCGGGGTCTACACCTTC.

The DNA of the CDR3 is TGTGCCAGCAGTTCGGTAGCGACCTCCTCCTACGAGCAGTACTTC. It is translated as CASSSVATSSYEQYF. The chain joins TRBV12-3 or TRBV12-4 to TRBJ2-7, with D perhaps TRBD2 (5 bases). CDR3 length: 15 amino acids. The ends were cut back, 4 bases at V and 0 bases at J, with 13 bases in the middle.

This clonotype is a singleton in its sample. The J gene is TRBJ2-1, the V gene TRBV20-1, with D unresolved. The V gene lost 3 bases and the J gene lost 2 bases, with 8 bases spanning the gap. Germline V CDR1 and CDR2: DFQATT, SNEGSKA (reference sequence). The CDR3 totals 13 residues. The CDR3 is CSARSLPYNEQFF. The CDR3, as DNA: TGCAGTGCTAGGAGCCTGCCCTACAATGAGCAGTTCTTC.

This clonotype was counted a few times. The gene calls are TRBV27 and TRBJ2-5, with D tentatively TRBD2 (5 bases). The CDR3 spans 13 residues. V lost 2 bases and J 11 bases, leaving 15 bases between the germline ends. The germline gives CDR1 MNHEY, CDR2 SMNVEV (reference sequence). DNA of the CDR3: TGTGCCAGCAGTTTAGTGGCACAGTGGGAGCAGTACTTC. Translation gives CASSLVAQWEQYF.

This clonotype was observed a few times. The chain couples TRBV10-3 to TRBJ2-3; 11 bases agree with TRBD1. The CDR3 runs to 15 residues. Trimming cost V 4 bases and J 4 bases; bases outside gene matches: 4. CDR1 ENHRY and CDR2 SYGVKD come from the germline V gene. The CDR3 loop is CAISGGQGAADTQYF. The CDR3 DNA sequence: TGTGCCATCAGTGGAGGACAGGGGGCGGCAGATACGCAGTATTTT.

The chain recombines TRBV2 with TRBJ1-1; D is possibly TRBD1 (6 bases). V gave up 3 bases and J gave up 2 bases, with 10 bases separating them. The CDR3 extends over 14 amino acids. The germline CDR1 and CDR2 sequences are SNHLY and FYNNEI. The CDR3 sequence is CASSDGQLNTEAFF. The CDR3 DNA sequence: TGTGCCAGCAGTGATGGACAGTTAAACACTGAAGCTTTCTTT.

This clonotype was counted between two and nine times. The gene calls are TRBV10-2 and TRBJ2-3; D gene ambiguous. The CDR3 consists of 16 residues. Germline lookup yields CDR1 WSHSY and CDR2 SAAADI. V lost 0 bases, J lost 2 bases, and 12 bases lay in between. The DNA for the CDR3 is TGCGCCAGCAGTGAGTCAGTCTGGTATCTCACAGATACGCAGTATTTT. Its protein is CASSESVWYLTDTQYF.

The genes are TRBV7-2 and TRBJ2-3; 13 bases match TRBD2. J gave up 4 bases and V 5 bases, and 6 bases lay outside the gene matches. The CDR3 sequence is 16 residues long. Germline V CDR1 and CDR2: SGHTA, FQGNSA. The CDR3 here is CASSPILAGGPDTQYF. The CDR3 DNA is TGTGCCAGCAGCCCAATACTAGCGGGGGGGCCAGATACGCAGTATTTT.

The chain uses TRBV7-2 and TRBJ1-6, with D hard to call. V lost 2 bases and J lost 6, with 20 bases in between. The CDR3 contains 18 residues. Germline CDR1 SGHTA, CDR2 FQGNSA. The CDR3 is CASSLWNSGRYRNSPLHF. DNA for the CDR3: TGTGCCAGCAGCTTATGGAACAGCGGAAGGTATCGTAATTCACCCCTCCACTTT.

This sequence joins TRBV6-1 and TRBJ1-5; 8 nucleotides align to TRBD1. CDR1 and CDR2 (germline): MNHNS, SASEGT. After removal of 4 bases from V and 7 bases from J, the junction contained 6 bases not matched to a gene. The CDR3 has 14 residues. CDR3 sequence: CASSASGGEQPQHF. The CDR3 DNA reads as TGTGCCAGCAGTGCATCAGGGGGCGAGCAGCCCCAGCATTTT.

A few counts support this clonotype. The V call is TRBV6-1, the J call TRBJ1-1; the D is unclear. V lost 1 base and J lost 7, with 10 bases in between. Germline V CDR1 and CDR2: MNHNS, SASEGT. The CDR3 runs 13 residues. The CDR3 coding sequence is TGTGCCAGCAGTGAAGTAAGGGCCTTTGAAGCTTTCTTT. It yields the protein CASSEVRAFEAFF.